Below, 10 T cell receptor beta chains from the same sample are listed, as sequenced in a study of CD4 T cells in relation to SARS-CoV-2 and coronaviruses (dated by TCRdb to the early 2020s). Receptor amplification or capture employed the immunoSEQ multiplex PCR assay. TCRdb limited this immuneACCESS table to in-frame rearrangements with V and J called. A share of clones is missing; checked studies link under half to unresolved V genes, and the rest is unexplained. The table for this sample lists about 19,000 clones; 77% of them were counted only once. Jointly, the top ten make up roughly 25% of the sample. The antigens for these receptors are not known. CD4+ T cells from unexposed donors were collected before the COVID-19 pandemic (2011-2018). After approximately 11 days of culture, CD4+ T cells were isolated with the EasySep CD4+ T cell isolation kit. Sequenced: CD4+ T cells from PBMCs, cultured in vitro. These receptors all come from a human donor in good health.

This clone was observed once. The V gene is TRBV7-9, the J gene TRBJ1-1, with D possibly TRBD1 on 6 matching bases. CDR1 is SEHNR and CDR2 is FQNEAQ in the germline V gene (reference sequence). CDR3 length equals 17 residues. Trimming removed 4 bases at V and 1 base at J, with 19 bases between. Written as DNA, the CDR3 is TGTGCCAGCAGCTCCGGCGCAGGGGTGACCCAGAACACTGAAGCTTTCTTT. Encoded protein: CASSSGAGVTQNTEAFF.

V is TRBV5-6 and J is TRBJ1-2, with TRBD1 matching 7 bases. The CDR3 has 13 amino acids. After removal of 4 bases from V and 4 bases from J, the junction contained 4 bases not matched to a gene. Per germline, CDR1 SGHDT and CDR2 YYEEEE. In DNA, the CDR3 is TGTGCCAGCAGCACCCAGGGGGGCTATGGCTACACCTTC. Its protein is CASSTQGGYGYTF.

The chain has TRBV6-2 or TRBV6-3 and TRBJ1-3; tentatively, D is TRBD1 (5 bases). This CDR3 spans 17 amino acids. The V end was cut by 0 bases, the J end by 2 bases, with 14 bases between. Germline values: CDR1 MNHEY, CDR2 SVGEGT. Written as DNA, the CDR3 is TGTGCCAGCAGTTACTCGATCAGGGAGGAGGCTGGAAACACCATATATTTT. It is translated as CASSYSIREEAGNTIYF.

This chain links TRBV4-3 with TRBJ2-3; 7 bases are shared with TRBD2. The CDR3 has 17 residues. With V trimmed by 2 bases and J by 4 bases, 12 bases remained unmatched. Germline V gene data show CDR1 as LGHNA and CDR2 as YSLEER. DNA for the CDR3: TGCGCCAGCAGCCAACGGGGGAAGGGAGGGCCCCCAGATACGCAGTATTTT. Translating gives CASSQRGKGGPPDTQYF.

The chain employs TRBV11-3 and TRBJ2-3; 7 bases fit TRBD2. CDR1 and CDR2 (germline): SGHNT, YENEEA. The CDR3 is made up of 15 amino acids. Losses at the gene ends were 5 bases for V and 2 bases for J; bases not matched to a gene: 7. CDR3 sequence (DNA): TGTGCCAGCAGCCCCGGGACTACCATCACAGATACGCAGTATTTT. Its protein product is CASSPGTTITDTQYF.

This clone has a single count. J is TRBJ1-4 and V is TRBV2; unclear D gene. This CDR3 spans 17 amino acids. CDR1 is SNHLY, CDR2 FYNNEI, per germline. Trimming stripped 6 bases from V and 3 bases from J, with 20 bases between. The CDR3, as DNA: TGTGCCAGCAGATCCGGACCGATCCCAACTGCTAATGAAAAACTGTTTTTT. Protein sequence: CASRSGPIPTANEKLFF.

The chain combines TRBV11-2 with TRBJ2-3; D gene unclear. Trimming took off 1 base at V and 0 bases at J, with 11 bases between the two ends. Germline CDR1 reads SGHAT; CDR2 reads FQNNGV. CDR3 length: 16 amino acids. The CDR3 nucleotides read TGTGCCAGCAGCTTAGGAGTGCAGCCTAGCACAGATACGCAGTATTTT. Its protein product is CASSLGVQPSTDTQYF.

The CDR3 loop is CASIQGFTGELFF. The CDR3 DNA reads TGTGCCAGTATCCAGGGGTTCACCGGGGAGCTGTTTTTT. The gene calls are TRBV19 and TRBJ2-2, with D maybe TRBD1 (6 bases). V was cut by 7 bases and J by 4 bases, with 10 bases left in between. Germline V CDR1 and CDR2: LNHDA, SQIVND (reference sequence). The length of the CDR3 is 13 residues.

The chain combines TRBV19 with TRBJ2-2; D is perhaps TRBD1 or TRBD2 (5 bases each). Germline V CDR1 and CDR2: LNHDA, SQIVND (reference sequence). The CDR3 has 13 residues. With 5 bases removed from V and 6 bases from J, the gap between germline ends came to 10 bases. The CDR3 sequence: CASSWGSAGELFF. The CDR3 DNA sequence: TGTGCCAGTAGTTGGGGGAGCGCCGGGGAGCTGTTTTTT. The full variable domain, with the rest looked up from reference TRBV19 and TRBJ2-2, is DGGITQSPKYLFRKEGQNVTLSCEQNLNHDAMYWYRQDPGQGLRLIYYSQIVNDFQKGDIAEGYSVSREKKESFPLTVTSAQKNPTAFYLCASSWGSAGELFFGEGSRLTVL.

This chain connects TRBV5-4 to TRBJ2-7; D is perhaps TRBD2 (5 bases). Per the germline V gene, CDR1 is SGHNT and CDR2 is YYREEE (reference sequence). Trimming cost V 4 bases and J 3 bases, with 17 bases left between them. The length of the CDR3 is 15 residues. CDR3 bases: TGTGCCAGCAGCCCCCCCTCTCGAGAGGGCTACGAGCAGTACTTC. Translating gives CASSPPSREGYEQYF.